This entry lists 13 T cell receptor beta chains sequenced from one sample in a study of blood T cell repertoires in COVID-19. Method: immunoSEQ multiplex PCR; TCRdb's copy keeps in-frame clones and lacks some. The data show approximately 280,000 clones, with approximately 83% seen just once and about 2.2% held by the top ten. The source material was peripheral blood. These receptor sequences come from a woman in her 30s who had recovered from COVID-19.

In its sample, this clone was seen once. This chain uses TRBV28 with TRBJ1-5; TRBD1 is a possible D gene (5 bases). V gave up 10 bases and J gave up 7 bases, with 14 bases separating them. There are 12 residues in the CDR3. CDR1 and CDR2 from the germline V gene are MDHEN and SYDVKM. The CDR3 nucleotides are TGTGCCACAGCAGGGAGGAGACAGCCCCAGCATTTT. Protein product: CATAGRRQPQHF.

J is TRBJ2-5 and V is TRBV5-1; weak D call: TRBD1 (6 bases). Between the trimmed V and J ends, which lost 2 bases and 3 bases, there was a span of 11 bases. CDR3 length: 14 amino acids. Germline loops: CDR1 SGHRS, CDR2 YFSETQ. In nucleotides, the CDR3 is TGCGCCAGCAGCTTCTCGCCAGGGGAAGAGACCCAGTACTTC. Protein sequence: CASSFSPGEETQYF.

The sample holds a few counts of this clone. The CDR3 is CASSYGQGRRAFF. The CDR3 DNA follows: TGTGCCAGCAGCTACGGACAGGGGAGAAGGGCTTTCTTT. The genes are TRBV6-5 and TRBJ1-1; 9 bases match TRBD1. Germline V gene lookup returns CDR1 MNHEY and CDR2 SVGAGI. The CDR3 has 13 amino acids. V was clipped by 6 bases and J by 11 bases; unmatched bases: 10.

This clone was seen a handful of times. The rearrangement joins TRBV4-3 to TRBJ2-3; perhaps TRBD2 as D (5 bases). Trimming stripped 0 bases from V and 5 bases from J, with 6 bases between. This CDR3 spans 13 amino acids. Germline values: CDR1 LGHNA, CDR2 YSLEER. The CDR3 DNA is TGCGCCAGCAGCCAAGATCGGGGAGATACGCAGTATTTT. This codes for CASSQDRGDTQYF.

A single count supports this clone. This CDR3 reads CASRGLAGAHEQYF. The CDR3 coding sequence is TGTGCCAGCAGAGGACTAGCGGGAGCCCACGAGCAGTACTTC. The rearrangement joins TRBV27 to TRBJ2-7; 13 bases match TRBD2. There are 14 residues in the CDR3. V dropped 6 bases and J dropped 5; count of bases not matched to a gene: 4. Germline values: CDR1 MNHEY, CDR2 SMNVEV (reference sequence).

The CDR3 loop reads CASSIGPYEQYF. As DNA, the CDR3 is TGTGCCAGTAGTATTGGCCCTTACGAGCAGTACTTC. The gene calls are TRBV19 and TRBJ2-7, with D hard to call. CDR1 and CDR2 from the germline V gene are LNHDA and SQIVND (reference sequence). The CDR3 length is 12 residues. V dropped 3 bases and J dropped 4 bases, with 7 bases sitting between them.

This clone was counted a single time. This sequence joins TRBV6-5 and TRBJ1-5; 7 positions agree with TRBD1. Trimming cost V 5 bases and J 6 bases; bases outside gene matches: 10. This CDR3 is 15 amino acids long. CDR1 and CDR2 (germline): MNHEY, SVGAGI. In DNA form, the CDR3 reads TGTGCCAGCAGTCAGGGGGAAGGGTTCCGTCAGCCCCAGCATTTT. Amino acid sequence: CASSQGEGFRQPQHF.

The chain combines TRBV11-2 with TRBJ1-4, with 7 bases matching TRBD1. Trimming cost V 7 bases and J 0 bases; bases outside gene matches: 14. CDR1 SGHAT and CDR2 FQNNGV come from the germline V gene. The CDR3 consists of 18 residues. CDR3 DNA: TGTGCCAGCATCCCCGGGACAGCCTTCAGGCCAACTAATGAAAAACTGTTTTTT. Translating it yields CASIPGTAFRPTNEKLFF.

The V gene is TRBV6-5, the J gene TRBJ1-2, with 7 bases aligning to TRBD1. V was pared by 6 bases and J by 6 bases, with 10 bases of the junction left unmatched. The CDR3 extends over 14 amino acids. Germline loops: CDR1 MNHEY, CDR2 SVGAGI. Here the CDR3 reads CASSGLQGIHGYTF. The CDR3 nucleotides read TGTGCCAGCAGCGGATTACAGGGGATCCATGGCTACACCTTC.

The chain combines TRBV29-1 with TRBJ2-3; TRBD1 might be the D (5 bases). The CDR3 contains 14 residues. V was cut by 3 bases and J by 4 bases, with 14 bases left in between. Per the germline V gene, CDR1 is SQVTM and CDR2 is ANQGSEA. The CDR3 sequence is CSVDQQGSADTQYF. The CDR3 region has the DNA TGCAGCGTTGACCAGCAGGGCAGCGCAGATACGCAGTATTTT.

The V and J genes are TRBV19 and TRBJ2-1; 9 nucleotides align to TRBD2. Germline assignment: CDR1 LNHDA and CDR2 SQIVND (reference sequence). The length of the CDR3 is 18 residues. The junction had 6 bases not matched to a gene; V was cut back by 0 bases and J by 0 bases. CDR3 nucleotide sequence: TGTGCCAGTAGTATAGATTCAGCTAGCGGGACCTCCTACAATGAGCAGTTCTTC. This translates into CASSIDSASGTSYNEQFF.

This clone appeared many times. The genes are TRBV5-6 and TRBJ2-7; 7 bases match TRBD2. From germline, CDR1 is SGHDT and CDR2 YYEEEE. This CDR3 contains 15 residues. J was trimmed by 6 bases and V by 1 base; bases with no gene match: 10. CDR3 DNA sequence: TGTGCCAGCAGCTTGATGGCGCGGGAGTATTCCGAGCAGTACTTC. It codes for CASSLMAREYSEQYF.

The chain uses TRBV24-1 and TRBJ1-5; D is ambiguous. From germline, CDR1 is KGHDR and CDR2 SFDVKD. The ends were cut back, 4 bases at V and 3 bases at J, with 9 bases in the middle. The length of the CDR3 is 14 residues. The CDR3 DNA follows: TGTGCCACCAGTGAAGGTCAGGTCAATCAGCCCCAGCATTTT. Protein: CATSEGQVNQPQHF.